This record concerns one T cell receptor beta chain sequence. Its antigen is still unknown. V was clipped by 0 bases and J by 3 bases; unmatched bases: 2. CDR1 is SQVTM and CDR2 is ANQGSEA in the germline V gene. CDR3 length equals 14 residues. Terminally differentiated effector memory CD45RA+ cells were excluded by CCR7 positive selection of CD45RO-negative cells. A deep-level run was used for the assay. Repertoires were generated with immunoSEQ multiplex PCR, while TCRdb's copy carries only in-frame clones and drops some. The data hold 750,000 to 1,000,000 clones, with roughly 92% observed a single time. This entry comes from a study of shared clonotypes between healthy human individuals. Regarding the study as a whole: Limitation of the genetic and exposure-history diversity represented came from the few donors. What rarefaction showed was incomplete sorted-subset sequencing despite large depth.

The chain recombines TRBV29-1 with TRBJ2-1; 7 bases line up with TRBD2. This TCR was sampled from a man between 25 and 39 years old in good health. Sequenced: naive CD8+ T cells sorted from blood. The CDR3 region is CSVEDASGYNEQFF. CDR3 coding DNA: TGCAGCGTTGAAGATGCTAGCGGCTACAATGAGCAGTTCTTC.